These T cell receptor beta chains were read from a single sample in a study of T cells in Graves' hyperthyroidism and ophthalmopathy. One entry per CDR3 protein, called by TCRdb with MiXCR from the multiplex PCR reads. Counted here are 400,000 or so distinct CDR3 sequences, 14% occurring once; the ten biggest clones make up around 20%. Sequencing was performed on blood. The origin of the receptors is a woman in her thirties with Graves' ophthalmopathy. CDR3s include the opening cysteine and the closing phenylalanine or tryptophan. Each record gives: J gene, V gene, D gene, clone size, CDR3 protein, CDR3 DNA. The D gene is left open where the match is weak. Only part of the rows carry a size: once, few, many, or a class if the clone is expanded.

j_gene: TRBJ1-1
v_gene: TRBV7-9
d_gene: -
abundance: many
CDR3aa: CASSHGRFAEAFF
CDR3nt: TGTGCCAGCAGCCATGGCAGGTTCGCTGAAGCTTTCTTT

j_gene: TRBJ2-5
v_gene: TRBV28
d_gene: TRBD2
abundance: -
CDR3aa: CASRAAGGRQTQYF
CDR3nt: TGTGCCAGCAGGGCAGCGGGAGGAAGGCAGACCCAGTACTTC

j_gene: TRBJ2-7
v_gene: TRBV20-1
d_gene: TRBD1
abundance: many
CDR3aa: CSATRTGGVPGHEQYF
CDR3nt: TGCAGTGCTACCCGGACAGGGGGCGTACCAGGCCACGAGCAGTACTTC

j_gene: TRBJ2-7
v_gene: TRBV7-9
d_gene: -
abundance: many
CDR3aa: CASSLGGGLDYEQYF
CDR3nt: TGTGCCAGCAGCTTAGGGGGGGGCCTTGACTACGAGCAGTACTTC

j_gene: TRBJ2-1
v_gene: TRBV11-2
d_gene: TRBD2
abundance: -
CDR3aa: CASSQTIAGDNEQFF
CDR3nt: TGTGCCAGCAGCCAGACTATAGCGGGGGACAATGAGCAGTTCTTC

j_gene: TRBJ1-5
v_gene: TRBV28
d_gene: -
abundance: -
CDR3aa: CASSFRARTLFYSNQPQHF
CDR3nt: TGTGCCAGCAGTTTTAGAGCTCGTACCTTATTCTATAGCAATCAGCCCCAGCATTTT

j_gene: TRBJ2-7
v_gene: TRBV7-3
d_gene: TRBD2
abundance: many
CDR3aa: CASSLTSGGTSYEQYF
CDR3nt: TGTGCCAGCAGCCTGACTAGCGGGGGCACCTCCTACGAGCAGTACTTC

j_gene: TRBJ1-5
v_gene: TRBV10-2
d_gene: -
abundance: few
CDR3aa: CASSPQRAGGNQPQHF
CDR3nt: TGCGCCAGCAGTCCCCAAAGGGCGGGGGGCAATCAGCCCCAGCATTTT

j_gene: TRBJ2-7
v_gene: TRBV5-6
d_gene: -
abundance: many
CDR3aa: CASSLTQGDWGYEQYF
CDR3nt: TGTGCCAGCAGCTTAACCCAGGGGGACTGGGGCTACGAGCAGTACTTC

j_gene: TRBJ1-5
v_gene: TRBV18
d_gene: -
abundance: many
CDR3aa: CASSPRQGGWVDGNQPQHF
CDR3nt: TGTGCCAGCTCACCACGGCAGGGTGGATGGGTGGATGGCAATCAGCCCCAGCATTTT

j_gene: TRBJ2-5
v_gene: TRBV12-3/TRBV12-4
d_gene: -
abundance: many
CDR3aa: CASSLGGTQYF
CDR3nt: TGTGCCAGCAGTTTAGGAGGGACCCAGTACTTC

j_gene: TRBJ1-5
v_gene: TRBV6-4
d_gene: TRBD1
abundance: -
CDR3aa: CASTDEGGTGSNGGQPQHF
CDR3nt: TGTGCCAGCACCGACGAGGGTGGGACAGGGAGTAATGGGGGTCAGCCCCAGCATTTT

j_gene: TRBJ2-7
v_gene: TRBV3-1
d_gene: -
abundance: many
CDR3aa: CASSQGSRYPYEQYF
CDR3nt: TGTGCCAGCAGCCAAGGATCGCGGTACCCTTACGAGCAGTACTTC